This T cell receptor beta chain was sequenced during a study of blood T cell repertoires in COVID-19. Germline V gene data show CDR1 as SGDLS and CDR2 as YYNGEE. There are 16 residues in the CDR3. V shed 4 bases and J 5 bases; nucleotides not matched to a gene: 9. Here immunoSEQ multiplex PCR was the method, and the copy in TCRdb shows in-frame clones only, minus some. The sample lists 100,000 to 150,000 clones; around 88% were seen once. Sequenced material: peripheral blood. The clonotype was recovered from a human donor in a cohort sampled during active COVID-19. V gene TRBV9 combines with J gene TRBJ2-3, with 11 bases lining up with TRBD2. As DNA, the CDR3 is TGTGCCAGCAGCTCCCATATAGCGGGAGGGGTAGATACGCAGTATTTT. This gives the protein CASSSHIAGGVDTQYF.